The 24 T cell receptor beta chains below all came from one sample that was sequenced in a study of blood T cell repertoires in COVID-19. Assay used: immunoSEQ multiplex PCR; TCRdb lists only in-frame clones, some missing. The sample comprises approximately 110,000 clones, approximately 82% of which are singletons, and around 8% rests with the top ten. Sequenced sample: peripheral blood. The receptors here all came from a woman older than 75 with active or convalescent COVID-19.

The table lists this clone with a few counts. J is TRBJ1-2 and V is TRBV10-3; 7 nucleotides line up with TRBD1. CDR3 size: 15 residues. V was clipped by 0 bases and J by 5 bases; unmatched bases: 6. Looked up from germline, CDR1 is ENHRY and CDR2 is SYGVKD. CDR3 amino acids: CAISESRGSLYGYTF. The CDR3 nucleotides are TGTGCCATCAGTGAGTCCAGGGGGAGTCTATATGGCTACACCTTC.

This CDR3 is CASSWSYRGWSYEQYF. The CDR3 coding sequence is TGTGCCAGCAGTTGGAGCTATAGGGGTTGGTCCTACGAGCAGTACTTC. The chain joins TRBV27 to TRBJ2-7; a weak D match, TRBD1 (5 bases). The V end was cut by 4 bases, the J end by 1 base, with 17 bases between. This CDR3 has 16 amino acids. Germline V gives CDR1 MNHEY, CDR2 SMNVEV (reference sequence).

CDR3 DNA sequence: TGTGCCAGCAGCCAGCGGGCGGGTTTCTCCTACAATGAGCAGTTCTTC. Encoded protein: CASSQRAGFSYNEQFF. The rearrangement links TRBV7-8 to TRBJ2-1; a weak D match, TRBD2 (6 bases). Germline V gene lookup returns CDR1 SGHVS and CDR2 FQNEAQ. This CDR3 region has 16 residues. V was shortened by 5 bases and J by 0 bases, with 14 bases between the two germline ends.

The chain employs TRBV9 and TRBJ2-1, with 7 bases lining up with TRBD2. V was clipped by 4 bases and J by 6 bases; unmatched bases: 10. The CDR3 totals 15 residues. Germline V gene data show CDR1 as SGDLS and CDR2 as YYNGEE. CDR3 residues: CASSRKGAGSNEQFF. The CDR3 region has the DNA TGTGCCAGCAGCCGGAAGGGAGCGGGGTCCAATGAGCAGTTCTTC.

This chain uses TRBV6-5 with TRBJ2-2; D is ambiguous. CDR1 and CDR2 from the germline V gene are MNHEY and SVGAGI. The CDR3 contains 15 residues. The V and J ends lost 7 bases and 0 bases respectively, with 12 bases between them. The CDR3 DNA reads TGTGCCAGCACGGTTAAGCGCCCGAACACCGGGGAGCTGTTTTTT. This encodes CASTVKRPNTGELFF.

The chain carries TRBV27 and TRBJ1-1; D is undetermined. The V end was cut by 5 bases, the J end by 4 bases, with 14 bases between. From germline, CDR1 is MNHEY and CDR2 SMNVEV (reference sequence). This CDR3 has 14 amino acids. DNA of the CDR3: TGTGCCAGCAGTCATACATACGGCGGCACTGAAGCTTTCTTT. The encoded protein is CASSHTYGGTEAFF.

The chain combines TRBV6-2 or TRBV6-3 with TRBJ2-1; D might be TRBD2 (6 bases). This CDR3 spans 15 amino acids. Looked up from germline, CDR1 is MNHEY and CDR2 is SVGEGT. The ends were cut back, 5 bases at V and 5 bases at J, with 16 bases in the middle. The CDR3, as DNA: TGTGCCAGCAGTCCAGCAGACTGGGGGGACAATGAGCAGTTCTTC. The encoded protein is CASSPADWGDNEQFF.

The CDR3 DNA is TGTGCCAGCAGTGACAGGGGGCAAGGAGATACGCAGTATTTT. Translated, it gives CASSDRGQGDTQYF. The chain joins TRBV6-1 to TRBJ2-3; TRBD1 matches at 8 bases. Germline assignment: CDR1 MNHNS and CDR2 SASEGT. V shed 3 bases, J shed 5 bases, and the junction held 4 bases outside the gene matches. This CDR3 contains 14 residues.

This clone was seen just once. This chain joins TRBV24-1 and TRBJ2-1, with D unclear. Deletions cut 11 bases from V and 4 bases from J, with 14 bases between. The CDR3 has 13 amino acids. The germline gives CDR1 KGHDR, CDR2 SFDVKD. CDR3 in amino acids: CAIKTEIYNEQFF. In DNA, the CDR3 is TGTGCCATCAAAACAGAAATATACAATGAGCAGTTCTTC.

The CDR3 DNA reads as TGTGCCAGCAGCGTAGAACAGGGGGACTATGGCTACACCTTC. Translated: CASSVEQGDYGYTF. The gene calls are TRBV9 and TRBJ1-2; 8 bases align to TRBD1. With V trimmed by 0 bases and J by 3 bases, 1 base remained unmatched. This CDR3 is built from 14 residues. Germline V gene sequence: CDR1 SGDLS, CDR2 YYNGEE.

V gene TRBV7-2 combines with J gene TRBJ2-1; D is unclear. The CDR3 is made up of 14 amino acids. Germline-derived CDR1 and CDR2 are SGHTA and FQGNSA. Trimming cost V 5 bases and J 11 bases, with 19 bases left between them. Here the CDR3 reads CASSPDSHWSKQFF. CDR3 coding DNA: TGTGCCAGCAGCCCCGACTCCCATTGGAGTAAGCAGTTCTTC.

The rearrangement joins TRBV5-4 to TRBJ2-6; TRBD2 might be the D (5 bases). V lost 6 bases to trimming and J lost 5 bases, with 15 bases between them. The CDR3 spans 15 residues. CDR1 and CDR2 from the germline V gene are SGHNT and YYREEE (reference sequence). The CDR3 loop is CASNDRGVRANVLTF. The CDR3 nucleotides are TGTGCCAGCAACGACCGGGGAGTCAGGGCCAACGTCCTGACTTTC.

CDR3 loop: CASSGTGSATGELFF. The CDR3 DNA reads as TGTGCCAGCAGTGGGACAGGGAGCGCGACCGGGGAGCTGTTTTTT. This chain connects TRBV6-4 to TRBJ2-2; TRBD1 aligns across 8 bases. V shed 4 bases and J 5 bases; nucleotides not matched to a gene: 6. This CDR3 spans 15 amino acids. Germline lookup yields CDR1 MRHNA and CDR2 SNTAGT.

CDR3 DNA sequence: TGTGCCATTAACCCAGGGGAGGGCAACAATGAGCAGTTCTTC. It specifies CAINPGEGNNEQFF. The rearrangement uses TRBV10-3 and TRBJ2-1; TRBD2 might be the D (7 bases). Trimming left V 9 bases short and J 5 bases short, with 17 bases between. Germline V gene lookup returns CDR1 ENHRY and CDR2 SYGVKD. This CDR3 is built from 14 residues.

V usage is TRBV4-2 and J usage is TRBJ2-2; 13 bases align to TRBD2. The CDR3 length is 17 residues. V lost 3 bases and J lost 1; bases outside the gene matches: 2. Germline V lookup: CDR1 LGHNA, CDR2 YNFKEQ. The CDR3 loop is CASSHGTSGVNTGELFF. The CDR3 DNA reads TGTGCCAGCAGCCACGGGACTAGCGGGGTGAACACCGGGGAGCTGTTTTTT.

A note on this clone: One end of the junction does not line up with germline, which may come from a read error. V gene TRBV7-9 combines with J gene TRBJ2-7; 9 bases are shared with TRBD1. There are 12 residues in the CDR3. CDR1 is SEHNR and CDR2 is FQNEAQ in the germline V gene (reference sequence). The CDR3 DNA follows: TGTGCCAGCAGCCCAGGCCCGGGACAGGGAATGTTC. It yields the protein CASSPGPGQGMF.

V and J are TRBV3-1 (or the pseudogene TRBV3-2) and TRBJ1-3, with no clear D. Germline loops: CDR1 LGHDT, CDR2 YNNKEL (reference sequence). The V and J ends lost 1 base and 0 bases respectively, with 10 bases between them. The CDR3 loop spans 16 amino acids. The CDR3 here is CASSQVLASSGNTIYF. CDR3 nucleotides: TGTGCCAGCAGCCAAGTGCTGGCTAGCTCTGGAAACACCATATATTTT.

The chain recombines TRBV18 with TRBJ2-7, with TRBD1 matching 7 bases. Germline V gene lookup returns CDR1 KGHSH and CDR2 LQKENI. The CDR3 spans 14 residues. Trimming took 3 bases from V and 5 from J; bases not matched to a gene: 7. The CDR3 coding sequence is TGTGCCAGCTCACCCAAGACAGGGACGGACGAGCAGTACTTC. Its protein is CASSPKTGTDEQYF. Full variable domain (outside the CDR3, taken from reference TRBV18 and TRBJ2-7): NAGVMQNPRHLVRRRGQEARLRCSPMKGHSHVYWYRQLPEEGLKFMVYLQKENIIDESGMPKERFSAEFPKEGPSILRIQQVVRGDSAAYFCASSPKTGTDEQYFGPGTRLTVT.

This clone was picked up a small number of times. The gene calls are TRBV27 and TRBJ2-1, with 10 bases identical to TRBD2. Germline CDR1 is MNHEY and CDR2 is SMNVEV (reference sequence). V shed 2 bases, J shed 7 bases, and the junction held 14 bases outside the gene matches. The CDR3 extends over 18 amino acids. The CDR3: CASSLSPSLAGASNEQFF. The CDR3 region has the DNA TGTGCCAGCAGTTTAAGCCCCTCTCTAGCGGGAGCAAGTAATGAGCAGTTCTTC.

The V and J genes are TRBV7-3 and TRBJ2-7; 8 bases line up with TRBD1. CDR1 and CDR2 (germline): SGHTA, FQGTGA. The ends lost 5 bases at V and 1 base at J; junction bases unmatched: 4. The CDR3 length is 14 residues. The chain's CDR3 is CASSPGTGSYEQYF. The CDR3 bases are TGTGCCAGCAGCCCCGGGACAGGATCCTACGAGCAGTACTTC.

The chain employs TRBV4-2 and TRBJ2-5; TRBD2 matches at 8 bases. Trimming took 0 bases from V and 4 from J; bases not matched to a gene: 4. CDR3 length: 15 amino acids. CDR1 is LGHNA, CDR2 YNFKEQ, per germline. In nucleotides, the CDR3 is TGTGCCAGCAGCCAAGAACGCGGGAGGACAGAGACCCAGTACTTC. Translating gives CASSQERGRTETQYF.

This rearrangement joins TRBV6-4 to TRBJ2-7; TRBD1 aligns across 7 bases. Looked up from germline, CDR1 is MRHNA and CDR2 is SNTAGT. V trimming: 6 bases; J trimming: 2 bases; junction bases outside the gene matches: 7. The CDR3 length is 14 residues. The CDR3 nucleotides are TGTGCCAGCAGGTCGACAGGGTCCCCCTACGAGCAGTACTTC. It translates to CASRSTGSPYEQYF.

The chain links TRBV4-2 to TRBJ1-1; 10 bases agree with TRBD1. In germline, CDR1 is LGHNA, CDR2 YNFKEQ. The length of the CDR3 is 16 residues. Trimming removed 3 bases from V and 3 bases from J; junction bases left unmatched: 7. The CDR3 nucleotides are TGTGCCAGCAGCCAGGAAACCGGGACAGGGGACACTGAAGCTTTCTTT. Translating gives CASSQETGTGDTEAFF.

At least ten counts were recorded for this clone. The chain uses TRBV6-5 and TRBJ2-1; 13 bases line up with TRBD2. The germline V gene encodes CDR1 MNHEY and CDR2 SVGAGI. The length of the CDR3 is 15 residues. Trimming took 10 bases from V and 11 from J; bases not matched to a gene: 14. For the CDR3, the DNA is TGTGCCACCCAAACGAGGACTAGCGGGAGCTCTCAGCAGTTCTTC. It encodes CATQTRTSGSSQQFF.